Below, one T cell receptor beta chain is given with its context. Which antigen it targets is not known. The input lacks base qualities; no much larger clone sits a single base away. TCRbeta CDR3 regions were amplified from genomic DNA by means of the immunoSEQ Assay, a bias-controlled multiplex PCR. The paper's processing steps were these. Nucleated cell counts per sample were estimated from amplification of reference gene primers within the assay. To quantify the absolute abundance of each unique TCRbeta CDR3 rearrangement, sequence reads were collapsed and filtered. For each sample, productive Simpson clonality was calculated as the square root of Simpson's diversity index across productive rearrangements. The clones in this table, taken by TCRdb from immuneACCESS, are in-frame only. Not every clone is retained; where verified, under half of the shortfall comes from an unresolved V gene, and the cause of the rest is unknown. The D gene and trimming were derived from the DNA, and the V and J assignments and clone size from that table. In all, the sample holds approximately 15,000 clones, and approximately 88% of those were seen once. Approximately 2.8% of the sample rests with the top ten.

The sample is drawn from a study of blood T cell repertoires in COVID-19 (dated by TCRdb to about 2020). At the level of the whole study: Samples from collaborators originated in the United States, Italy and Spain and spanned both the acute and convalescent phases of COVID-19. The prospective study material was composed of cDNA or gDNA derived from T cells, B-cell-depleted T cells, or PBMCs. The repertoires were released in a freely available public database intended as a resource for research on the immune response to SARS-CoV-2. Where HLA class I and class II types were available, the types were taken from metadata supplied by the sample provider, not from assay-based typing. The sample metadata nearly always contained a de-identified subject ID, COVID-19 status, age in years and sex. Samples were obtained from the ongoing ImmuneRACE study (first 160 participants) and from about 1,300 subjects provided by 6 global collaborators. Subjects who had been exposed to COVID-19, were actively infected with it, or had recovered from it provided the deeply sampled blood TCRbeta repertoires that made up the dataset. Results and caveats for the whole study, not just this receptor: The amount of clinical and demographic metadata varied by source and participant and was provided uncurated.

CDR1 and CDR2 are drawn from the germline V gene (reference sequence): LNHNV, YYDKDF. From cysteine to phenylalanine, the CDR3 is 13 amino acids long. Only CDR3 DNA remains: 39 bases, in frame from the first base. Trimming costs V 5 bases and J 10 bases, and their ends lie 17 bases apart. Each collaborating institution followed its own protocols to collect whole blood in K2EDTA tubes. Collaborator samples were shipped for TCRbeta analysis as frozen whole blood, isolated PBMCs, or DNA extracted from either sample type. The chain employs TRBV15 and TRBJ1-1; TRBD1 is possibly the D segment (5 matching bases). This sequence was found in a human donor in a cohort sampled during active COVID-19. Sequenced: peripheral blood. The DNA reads TGTGCCACCAGCCACGTACTGGGGCGAGCAGCTTTCTTT. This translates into CATSHVLGRAAFF.